The table lists the clone carrying this TCR beta chain with many counts. This entry comes from a study of T cells after yellow fever vaccination. The study's findings and limits: Overlap between CD4 and CD8 compartments was detected for a small share of clonotypes. The sorted memory subsets sampled on day 0 contained almost no detectable vaccine-responding clonotypes. The study found a weaker secondary response that peaked faster, day 5 versus 15.

Using its own MiXCR run on the 5' RACE reads, TCRdb lists one record per CDR3 protein. The data hold tens of thousands of distinct CDR3 sequences, with 3.4% observed a single time. The V segment lost 4 bases and the J segment 1 base; nucleotides outside the gene matches: 10. This CDR3 has 18 amino acids. Germline V gene data show CDR1 as SGHNT and CDR2 as YENEEA. The sequence derives from a man between 18 and 29 years old who received the YFV17D yellow fever vaccine. The source material was PBMCs, either bulk or a sorted T-cell subset (CD4+, CD8+, memory, or dextramer-sorted; not recorded which), sampled around 45 days after the first yellow fever vaccination. This rearrangement joins TRBV11-3 to TRBJ2-3; 11 nucleotides agree with TRBD2. The CDR3 DNA reads as TGTGCCAGCAGCTCGGTTAATAGCGGGGGGGCCGGCACAGATACGCAGTATTTT. Translating it yields CASSSVNSGGAGTDTQYF.